The 14 T cell receptor beta chains in this list originate from one sample, sequenced in a study of beta chain features in type 1 diabetes. Expressed TCRB transcripts were sequenced after all isolated RNA was converted to cDNA. The method was immunoSEQ multiplex PCR; TCRdb's version includes in-frame clones alone and lacks a portion of them. The sample carries around 150,000 clones, around 63% recorded once. Study-level results: Moderate but significant shortening of TCRB CDR3s was recorded in all four CD4+ subsets from Type 1 diabetes patients.

The antigens these receptors bind are not known. Sequencing used naive CD4+ T cells from blood. All receptors derive from a young man with type 1 diabetes.

J is TRBJ1-3 and V is TRBV30, with 9 nucleotides matching TRBD1. This CDR3 is 16 amino acids long. J gave up 3 bases and V 0 bases, and 6 bases lay outside the gene matches. Germline loops: CDR1 GTSNPN, CDR2 SVGIG (reference sequence). Here the CDR3 reads CAWSVGTGNYGNTIYF. The DNA of the CDR3 is TGTGCCTGGAGTGTAGGGACAGGGAATTATGGAAACACCATATATTTT.

This clone was detected only a few times. V usage is TRBV30 and J usage is TRBJ2-3; D may be TRBD1 (5 bases). The CDR3 has 13 amino acids. Germline V lookup: CDR1 GTSNPN, CDR2 SVGIG (reference sequence). V lost 5 bases and J 0 bases, leaving 9 bases between the germline ends. The CDR3 protein is CAWGHLSTDTQYF. CDR3 nucleotides: TGTGCCTGGGGACACCTTAGCACAGATACGCAGTATTTT. Using reference TRBV30 and TRBJ2-3 for the parts outside the CDR3, the full variable domain is SQTIHQWPATLVQPVGSPLSLECTVEGTSNPNLYWYRQAAGRGLQLLFYSVGIGQISSEVPQNLSASRPQDRQFILSSKKLLLSDSGFYLCAWGHLSTDTQYFGPGTRLTVL.

The chain combines TRBV30 with TRBJ2-1; TRBD2 is a possible D gene (5 bases). The V gene lost 0 bases and the J gene lost 8 bases, with 8 bases spanning the gap. Germline values: CDR1 GTSNPN, CDR2 SVGIG (reference sequence). The CDR3 runs 12 residues. Here the CDR3 reads CAWSVEGHEQFF. The CDR3 DNA is TGTGCCTGGAGTGTAGAGGGCCATGAGCAGTTCTTC. The whole variable domain, remainder taken from reference TRBV30 and TRBJ2-1, is SQTIHQWPATLVQPVGSPLSLECTVEGTSNPNLYWYRQAAGRGLQLLFYSVGIGQISSEVPQNLSASRPQDRQFILSSKKLLLSDSGFYLCAWSVEGHEQFFGPGTRLTVL.

The V gene is TRBV29-1, the J gene TRBJ2-2; weak D call: TRBD1 (5 bases). V lost 1 base to trimming and J lost 6 bases, with 21 bases between them. The length of the CDR3 is 17 residues. Germline V gives CDR1 SQVTM, CDR2 ANQGSEA. The CDR3 DNA is TGCAGCGTTGAAGTGTTAGACAGTTCATTTATCGCCGGGGAGCTGTTTTTT. Its translation is CSVEVLDSSFIAGELFF.

V is TRBV9 and J is TRBJ1-2; TRBD1 might be the D (5 bases). The CDR3 is made up of 15 amino acids. V was pared by 3 bases and J by 2 bases, with 14 bases between. CDR1 is SGDLS, CDR2 YYNGEE, per germline. The CDR3 region is CASSAGDAQNYGYTF. In DNA form, the CDR3 reads TGTGCCAGCAGCGCTGGGGACGCTCAGAACTATGGCTACACCTTC.

This chain joins TRBV20-1 and TRBJ1-2; D is undetermined. The CDR3 loop spans 10 amino acids. The V end was cut by 5 bases, the J end by 6 bases, with 7 bases between. Germline CDR1 DFQATT, CDR2 SNEGSKA (reference sequence). The CDR3 DNA is TGCAGTGCTGGGAGAGATGGCTACACCTTC. Its translation is CSAGRDGYTF.

With regard to this clone: Other nucleotide sequences from this sample produce the same CDR3. The chain combines TRBV11-2 with TRBJ2-3, with no clear D. Germline V gives CDR1 SGHAT, CDR2 FQNNGV. V lost 1 base to trimming and J lost 4 bases, with 3 bases between them. There are 12 residues in the CDR3. The CDR3 protein is CASSLGADTQYF. The CDR3 DNA follows: TGTGCCAGCAGCTTAGGTGCAGATACGCAGTATTTT.

This clone was counted only a few times. The junction departs from germline at one end; a sequencing error may be responsible. V is TRBV2 and J is TRBJ2-7, with 8 bases aligning to TRBD1. Germline V gene sequence: CDR1 SNHLY, CDR2 FYNNEI. The CDR3 consists of 11 residues. The CDR3 bases are TGTGCCAGCAGTGGAGCTAGAAACAGGGGGTTC. The encoded protein is CASSGARNRGF.

This clone came up a few times. This sequence joins TRBV30 and TRBJ1-4; D is perhaps TRBD1 (6 bases). The V end lost 0 bases, the J end lost 2 bases, and 13 bases lay between the germline ends. CDR1 GTSNPN and CDR2 SVGIG come from the germline V gene (reference sequence). CDR3 length: 16 residues. The CDR3 is CAWSVTLTGTNEKLFF. As DNA, the CDR3 is TGTGCCTGGAGTGTAACACTAACAGGGACTAATGAAAAACTGTTTTTT.

The V and J genes are TRBV11-2 and TRBJ2-1; 12 bases align to TRBD1. Germline V lookup: CDR1 SGHAT, CDR2 FQNNGV. The CDR3 length is 13 residues. V lost 5 bases and J lost 8; bases outside the gene matches: 1. The DNA of the CDR3 is TGTGCCAGCAGCCGGGACAGGGGGCATGAGCAGTTCTTC. Protein product: CASSRDRGHEQFF.

The J gene is TRBJ2-4, the V gene TRBV2; no definite D call. The germline CDR1 and CDR2 sequences are SNHLY and FYNNEI. The CDR3 is 14 amino acids. The ends were cut back, 5 bases at V and 5 bases at J, with 13 bases in the middle. The CDR3 is CASSKTEIQNIQYF. Here the CDR3 DNA reads TGTGCCAGCAGTAAAACGGAGATCCAAAACATTCAGTACTTC.

This clone showed up just a few times. The chain uses TRBV9 and TRBJ2-1; the D gene is possibly TRBD1 (5 bases). Germline CDR1 and CDR2: SGDLS and YYNGEE. The CDR3 loop spans 15 amino acids. V was pared by 1 base and J by 3 bases, with 11 bases between. The CDR3 sequence: CASSVSQGYYNEQFF. The CDR3 bases are TGTGCCAGCAGCGTAAGCCAGGGCTACTACAATGAGCAGTTCTTC.

The chain is built from TRBV4-3 and TRBJ1-4; D is ambiguous. The germline V gene encodes CDR1 LGHNA and CDR2 YSLEER. The CDR3 consists of 16 residues. V lost 1 base to trimming and J lost 0 bases, with 9 bases between them. The CDR3 is CASSQGLGATNEKLFF. The DNA of the CDR3 is TGCGCCAGCAGCCAAGGACTGGGAGCAACTAATGAAAAACTGTTTTTT.

Worth noting for this clone: Other DNA variants within this sample encode the same CDR3. The CDR3 nucleotides read TGTGCCAGCTCACCAGGCACTCAAGAGACCCAGTACTTC. Translated: CASSPGTQETQYF. The V call is TRBV18, the J call TRBJ2-5; D not certain. Germline loops: CDR1 KGHSH, CDR2 LQKENI. With 2 bases removed from V and 2 bases from J, the gap between germline ends came to 6 bases. The CDR3 consists of 13 residues.